Listed below are T cell receptor beta chains from one sample, sequenced in a study of graft-versus-host responses after intestinal transplantation. Produced via immunoSEQ multiplex PCR; TCRdb's table is partial and in-frame only. Of about 81,000 clones in the sample, 85% to 90% are singletons; the top ten hold approximately 0.35%. These receptors have no identified antigens. The source was unstimulated CD4+ T cells sorted from spleen or lymph node cells, collected before intestinal transplant. Source of these receptors: a human donor who received an intestinal transplant. Each CDR3 is given with its conserved first and last residue. D genes are given only for firm matches. Expanded clones get a size class; other rows say once, few or many, or leave the size out.

cdr3_aa	cdr3_nt	v_call	j_call	d_call	clone_size
CARISGTGDPRSRYEQYF	TGTGCCAGAATCTCCGGGACAGGGGACCCTCGCTCAAGGTACGAGCAGTACTTC	TRBV2	TRBJ2-7	TRBD1	.
CASSPDTKAPLHF	TGTGCCAGTAGTCCGGACACCAAAGCACCCCTCCACTTT	TRBV19	TRBJ1-6	.	.
CASSLSTGGTEKLFF	TGTGCCAGCAGTCTATCGACAGGGGGAACTGAAAAACTGTTTTTT	TRBV28	TRBJ1-4	TRBD1	once
CASSLVSGGSPLHF	TGTGCCAGCAGCTTGGTATCAGGGGGGTCACCCCTCCACTTT	TRBV5-8	TRBJ1-6	TRBD1	.
CASSLGPGQRYGYTF	TGTGCCAGCAGCTTGGGGCCGGGACAGCGCTATGGCTACACCTTC	TRBV5-8	TRBJ1-2	TRBD1	.
CASSLALDNEQFF	TGTGCCAGCAGCTTAGCCCTAGACAATGAGCAGTTCTTC	TRBV7-9	TRBJ2-1	.	.
CAISGIRTGPEQYF	TGTGCCATCAGTGGGATACGGACAGGGCCAGAGCAGTACTTC	TRBV10-3	TRBJ2-7	TRBD1	.
CASSSLSLSNEQFF	TGTGCCAGCAGCTCCTTATCCCTCTCCAATGAGCAGTTCTTC	TRBV27	TRBJ2-1	.	.
CASSPPDRVPYNEQFF	TGTGCCAGCAGTCCCCCGGACAGGGTCCCCTACAATGAGCAGTTCTTC	TRBV28	TRBJ2-1	TRBD1	.
CASSPEGLGETQYF	TGCGCCAGCAGCCCGGAGGGTCTAGGAGAGACCCAGTACTTC	TRBV5-1	TRBJ2-5	.	.
CASGENRGLTDTQYF	TGTGCCAGCGGGGAAAACAGGGGGCTGACAGATACGCAGTATTTT	TRBV2	TRBJ2-3	TRBD1	.
CASSKSGRGEYANYGYTF	TGTGCCAGCAGCAAAAGTGGCAGGGGAGAATATGCCAACTATGGCTACACCTTC	TRBV21-1	TRBJ1-2	.	.
CASNRNEQFF	TGTGCCAGCAACCGGAATGAGCAGTTCTTC	TRBV2	TRBJ2-1	.	.
CASSRQEPYEQYF	TGTGCCAGCAGTCGACAGGAGCCCTACGAGCAGTACTTC	TRBV28	TRBJ2-7	.	.
CASSWEGQGTDTQYF	TGCGCCAGCAGCTGGGAAGGACAGGGGACAGATACGCAGTATTTT	TRBV5-1	TRBJ2-3	TRBD1	once
CASSGNSGRFHFEQYF	TGTGCCAGCAGTGGAAACTCAGGGCGCTTCCATTTCGAGCAGTACTTC	TRBV25-1	TRBJ2-7	.	once
CASSVAGNEQFF	TGTGCCAGCTCCGTGGCCGGGAATGAGCAGTTCTTC	TRBV2	TRBJ2-1	.	.
CASSLARAGTTYEQYF	TGTGCCAGCAGCTTAGCGCGAGCGGGGACTACCTACGAGCAGTACTTC	TRBV7-9	TRBJ2-7	TRBD2	once
CASSIVENQPQHF	TGTGCCAGTAGTATAGTTGAGAATCAGCCCCAGCATTTT	TRBV19	TRBJ1-5	.	.
CASSGSLDQPSAYEQYF	TGTGCCAGCAGTGGATCCTTGGACCAACCTAGCGCCTACGAGCAGTACTTC	TRBV25-1	TRBJ2-7	.	.
CASSLGSGFPYEQYF	TGTGCCAGCAGCTTGGGTAGCGGGTTTCCCTACGAGCAGTACTTC	TRBV5-4	TRBJ2-7	TRBD2	.
CASSESSPLSGTGELFF	TGCGCCAGCAGTGAGTCCTCCCCCCTAAGCGGCACCGGGGAGCTGTTTTTT	TRBV10-1	TRBJ2-2	.	.
CASRLTGNTGELFF	TGTGCCAGCAGATTGACAGGGAACACCGGGGAGCTGTTTTTT	TRBV14	TRBJ2-2	.	.
CASSPGRGQETQYF	TGTGCCAGCAGCCCCGGCAGAGGTCAAGAGACCCAGTACTTC	TRBV5-4	TRBJ2-5	.	.